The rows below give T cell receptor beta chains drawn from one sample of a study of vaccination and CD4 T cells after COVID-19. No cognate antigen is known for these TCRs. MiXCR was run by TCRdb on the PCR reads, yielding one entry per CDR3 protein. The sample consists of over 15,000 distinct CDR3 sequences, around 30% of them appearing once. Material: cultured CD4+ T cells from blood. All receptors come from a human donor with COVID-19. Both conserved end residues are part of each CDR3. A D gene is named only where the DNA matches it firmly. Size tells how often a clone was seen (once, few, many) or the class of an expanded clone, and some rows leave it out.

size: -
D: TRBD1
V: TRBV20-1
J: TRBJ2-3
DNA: TGCAGTGCTGCCTCACGTACAGGGGAGACAGATACGCAGTATTTT
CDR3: CSAASRTGETDTQYF

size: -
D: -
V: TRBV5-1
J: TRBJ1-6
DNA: TGCGCCAGCAGCTTAACAGAGAAGGTTGATTCACCCCTCCACTTT
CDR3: CASSLTEKVDSPLHF

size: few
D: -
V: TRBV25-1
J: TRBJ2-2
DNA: TGTGCCAGCAGTGAGGGGAGTTACACCGGGGAGCTGTTTTTT
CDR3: CASSEGSYTGELFF

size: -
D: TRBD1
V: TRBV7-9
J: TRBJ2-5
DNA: TGTGCCAGCAGCCAAGGGGGGACAGGGAAAGAGACCCAGTACTTC
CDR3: CASSQGGTGKETQYF

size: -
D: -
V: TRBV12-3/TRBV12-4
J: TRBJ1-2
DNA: TGTGCCAGCAGCTCGGAGCCATATGGCTACACCTTC
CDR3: CASSSEPYGYTF

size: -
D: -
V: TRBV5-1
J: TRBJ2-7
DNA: TGCGCCAGCAGCCCGGGGGTAACATCCTACGAGCAGTACTTC
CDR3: CASSPGVTSYEQYF

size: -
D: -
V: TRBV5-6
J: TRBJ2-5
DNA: TGTGCCAGCAGCTTTCCGGGGGCTCGGGAGACCCAGTACTTC
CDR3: CASSFPGARETQYF

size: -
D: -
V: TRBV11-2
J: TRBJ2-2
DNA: TGTGCCAGCAGCTTAGATAGGGGACCGAACACCGGGGAGCTGTTTTTT
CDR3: CASSLDRGPNTGELFF

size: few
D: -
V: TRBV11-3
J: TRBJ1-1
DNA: TGTGCCAGCGGCATCGCGGCGGGGGGACCCCTAGTTGAAGCTTTCTTT
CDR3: CASGIAAGGPLVEAFF

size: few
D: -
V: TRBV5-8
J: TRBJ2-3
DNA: TGTGCCAGCAGCTTAAGACCATCTAGCACAGATACGCAGTATTTT
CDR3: CASSLRPSSTDTQYF

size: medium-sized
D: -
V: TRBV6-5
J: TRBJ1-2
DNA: TGTGCCAGCAGTTACTCGGGGGGTAGTAACTATGGCTACACCTTC
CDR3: CASSYSGGSNYGYTF

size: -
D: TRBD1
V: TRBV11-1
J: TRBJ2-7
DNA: TGTGCCAGCAGCTTAGGGACAGGGGAAATCTACGAGCAGTACTTC
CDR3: CASSLGTGEIYEQYF

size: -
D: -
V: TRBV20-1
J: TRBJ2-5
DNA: TGCAGTGCTAGAGATGGCCGGGACTCGGGGGAGACCCAGTACTTC
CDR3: CSARDGRDSGETQYF

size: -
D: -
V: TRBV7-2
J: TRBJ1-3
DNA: TGTGCCAGCAGCTTAGGTGGCCTGGACCTTGGAAACACCATATATTTT
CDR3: CASSLGGLDLGNTIYF

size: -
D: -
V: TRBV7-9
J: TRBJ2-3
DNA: TGTGCCAGCAGCTTTTTCGTGGGACAAGACACAGATACGCAGTATTTT
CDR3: CASSFFVGQDTDTQYF

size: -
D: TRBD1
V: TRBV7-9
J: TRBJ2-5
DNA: TGTGCCAGCAGCTTCGAAACAGGGGCCGAGACCCAGTACTTC
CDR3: CASSFETGAETQYF

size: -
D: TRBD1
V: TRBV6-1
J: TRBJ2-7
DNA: TGTGCCAGCACTGAAGCCCGGACAGGGAGGTCCTACGAGCAGTACTTC
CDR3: CASTEARTGRSYEQYF

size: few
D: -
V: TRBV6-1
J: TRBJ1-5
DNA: TGTGCCAGCAGGGGAGGCGTTGGCAATCAGCCCCAGCATTTT
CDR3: CASRGGVGNQPQHF

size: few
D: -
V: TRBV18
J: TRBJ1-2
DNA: TGTGCCAGCTCACGCGGATCAGGGACTGGCTACACCTTC
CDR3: CASSRGSGTGYTF

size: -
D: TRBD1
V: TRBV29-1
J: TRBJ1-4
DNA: TGCAGCGTTGCGGCAGGGGGCGCAACTAATGAAAAACTGTTTTTT
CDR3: CSVAAGGATNEKLFF

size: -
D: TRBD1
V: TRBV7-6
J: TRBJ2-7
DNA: TGTGCCAGCAGCTTACCCTCGACAGGGCTCAGCTTC
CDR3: CASSLPSTGLSF

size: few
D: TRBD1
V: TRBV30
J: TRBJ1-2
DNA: TGTGCCTGGAGTCTGACCCGGGACAGGGGTGGCTACACCTTC
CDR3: CAWSLTRDRGGYTF

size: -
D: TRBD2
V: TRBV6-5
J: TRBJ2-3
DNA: TGTGCCAGCAGTTACTCTACGGCGGGGGAAGCAGATACGCAGTATTTT
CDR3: CASSYSTAGEADTQYF

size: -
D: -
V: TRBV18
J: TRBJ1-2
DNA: TGTGCCAGCTCACCATTAGGGGCCGAAACTAACTATGGCTACACCTTC
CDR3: CASSPLGAETNYGYTF

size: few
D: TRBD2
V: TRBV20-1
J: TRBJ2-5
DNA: TGCAGTGCTAGCGGAGCGGGGGGGCCAGGAACCCAGTACTTC
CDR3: CSASGAGGPGTQYF

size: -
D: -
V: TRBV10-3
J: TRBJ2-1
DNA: TGTGCCACCCGTGGGGGGCGGTCCTACAATGAGCAGTTCTTC
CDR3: CATRGGRSYNEQFF

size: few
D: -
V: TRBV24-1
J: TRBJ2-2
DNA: TGTGCCACCAGTGATTTCCTTACCGGGGAGCTGTTTTTT
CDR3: CATSDFLTGELFF

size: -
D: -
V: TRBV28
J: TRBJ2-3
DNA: TGTGCCAGCAGTTCTGACCAGTTCACAGATACGCAGTATTTT
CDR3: CASSSDQFTDTQYF

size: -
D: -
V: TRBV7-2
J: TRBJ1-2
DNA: TGTGCCAGCAGCCTGCCGGGTCCTAACTATGGCTACACCTTC
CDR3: CASSLPGPNYGYTF

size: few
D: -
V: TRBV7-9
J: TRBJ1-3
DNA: TGTGCCAGCAGCGGAACTGGGCTCGGGAACACCATATATTTT
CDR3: CASSGTGLGNTIYF

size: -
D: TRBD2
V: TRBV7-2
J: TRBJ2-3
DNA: TGTGCCAGCAGCTTAGCCAGAGCGGGGGGAGCTACGCAGTATTTT
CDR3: CASSLARAGGATQYF

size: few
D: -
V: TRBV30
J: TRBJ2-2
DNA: TGTGCCTGGGCGACCGGGACATCCACCGGGGAGCTGTTTTTT
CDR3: CAWATGTSTGELFF

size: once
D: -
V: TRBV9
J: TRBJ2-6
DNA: TGTGCCAGCAGCGTAGGATTACGGCCCAAAGCCGGGGCCAACGTCCTGACTTTC
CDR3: CASSVGLRPKAGANVLTF

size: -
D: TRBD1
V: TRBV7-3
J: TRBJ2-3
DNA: TGTGCCAGCAGCTCACGACAGGGGGGTACGCAGTATTTT
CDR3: CASSSRQGGTQYF

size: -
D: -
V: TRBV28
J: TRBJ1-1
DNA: TGTGCCAGCAGCTCGGGCGGGAAGAACACTGAAGCTTTCTTT
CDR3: CASSSGGKNTEAFF

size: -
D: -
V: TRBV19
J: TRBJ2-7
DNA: TGTGCCAGTAGTATAGGCGAAGGATACGAGCAGTACTTC
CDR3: CASSIGEGYEQYF

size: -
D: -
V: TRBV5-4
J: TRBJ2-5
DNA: TGTGCCAGCAGCTTGTACAGGCAAGAGACCCAGTACTTC
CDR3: CASSLYRQETQYF

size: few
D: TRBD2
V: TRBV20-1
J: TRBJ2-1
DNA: TGCAGTGCTACCCGAGCGGGGGGGCCGGGTTTTGATGAGCAGTTCTTC
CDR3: CSATRAGGPGFDEQFF

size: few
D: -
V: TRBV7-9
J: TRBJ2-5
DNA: TGTGCCAGCAGCCAACGGTCCTCCAGGGGAGGGCAAGAGACCCAGTACTTC
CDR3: CASSQRSSRGGQETQYF